The entry that follows covers one T cell receptor beta chain sequence. Its antigen is undetermined. With 60 Vbeta and 13 Jbeta primers, the PCR was carried out. Repertoires were generated with immunoSEQ multiplex PCR, while TCRdb's copy carries only in-frame clones and drops some. The table records 150,000 to 200,000 clones, about 88% of them present only once. Healthy donors of bone marrow made up the group. While unrecorded immune exposures were likely, the donors were nominally healthy when sampled. The source of the sample is a study of cytomegalovirus exposure and HLA in healthy donors. Study conclusions and caveats: TCR beta V- and J-gene trimming, according to a later analysis, was linked to a missense DCLRE1C variant.

This TCR was recovered from a woman younger than 35 in good health and CMV-seronegative. Sequenced: PBMCs.

This CDR3 is CASSFNREAFF. The CDR3 nucleotides are TGTGCCAGCAGCTTCAACAGGGAAGCTTTCTTT. The chain employs TRBV7-2 and TRBJ1-1, with a possible D match to TRBD1 (5 bases). V lost 3 bases to trimming and J lost 8 bases, with 7 bases between them. This CDR3 spans 11 amino acids. CDR1 is SGHTA, CDR2 FQGNSA, per germline.